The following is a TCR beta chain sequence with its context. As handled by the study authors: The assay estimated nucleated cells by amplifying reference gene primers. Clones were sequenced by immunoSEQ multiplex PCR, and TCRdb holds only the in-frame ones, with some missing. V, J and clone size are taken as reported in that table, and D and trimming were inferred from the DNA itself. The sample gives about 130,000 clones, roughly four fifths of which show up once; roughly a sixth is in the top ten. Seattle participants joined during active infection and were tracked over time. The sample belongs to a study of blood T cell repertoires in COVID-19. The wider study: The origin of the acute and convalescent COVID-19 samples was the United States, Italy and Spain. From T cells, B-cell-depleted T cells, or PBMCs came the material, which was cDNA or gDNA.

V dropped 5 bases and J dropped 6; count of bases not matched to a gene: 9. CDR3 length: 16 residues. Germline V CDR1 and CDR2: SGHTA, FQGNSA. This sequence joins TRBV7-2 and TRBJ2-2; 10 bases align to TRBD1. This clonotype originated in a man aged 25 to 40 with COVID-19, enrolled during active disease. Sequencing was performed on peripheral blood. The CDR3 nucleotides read TGTGCCAGCAGCCGGGGACAGGGGTACGAAGCCGGGGAGCTGTTTTTT. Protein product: CASSRGQGYEAGELFF.